Each of the 15 T cell receptor beta chains below was sequenced from the same sample in a study of blood T cell repertoires in COVID-19. Produced via immunoSEQ multiplex PCR; TCRdb's table is partial and in-frame only. This table has around 430,000 clones, roughly 88% appearing once. Material for sequencing was peripheral blood. The receptors derive from a woman aged 50 to 65 with COVID-19, enrolled during active disease.

This chain links TRBV19 with TRBJ1-4; no definite D call. With 6 bases removed from V and 5 bases from J, the gap between germline ends came to 22 bases. The CDR3 is 17 amino acids. CDR1 is LNHDA and CDR2 is SQIVND in the germline V gene (reference sequence). The CDR3 nucleotides read TGTGCCAGTAGCACCCAGAGCAGCGGCGGGAAAAATGAAAAACTGTTTTTT. This codes for CASSTQSSGGKNEKLFF.

This clone was observed a single time. The rearrangement joins TRBV9 to TRBJ2-1; 8 nucleotides match TRBD2. V was clipped by 0 bases and J by 2 bases; unmatched bases: 4. Germline CDR1 SGDLS, CDR2 YYNGEE. The length of the CDR3 is 16 residues. The CDR3 loop reads CASSVAPGGTYNEQFF. In DNA, the CDR3 is TGTGCCAGCAGCGTAGCTCCGGGGGGGACCTACAATGAGCAGTTCTTC.

The chain employs TRBV28 and TRBJ2-7, with 12 bases that match TRBD2. J lost 2 bases, V lost 1 base, and 0 bases had no gene match. CDR3 size: 15 residues. Germline V gene data show CDR1 as MDHEN and CDR2 as SYDVKM. The CDR3 here is CASSLSSGGAYEQYF. The DNA of the CDR3 is TGTGCCAGCAGTTTATCTAGCGGGGGGGCCTACGAGCAGTACTTC. The full variable domain, rest sourced from reference TRBV28 and TRBJ2-7, is DVKVTQSSRYLVKRTGEKVFLECVQDMDHENMFWYRQDPGLGLRLIYFSYDVKMKEKGDIPEGYSVSREKKERFSLILESASTNQTSMYLCASSLSSGGAYEQYFGPGTRLTVT.

CDR3 sequence: CAITLTGNQPQHF. As DNA, the CDR3 is TGTGCCATCACCTTGACAGGGAACCAGCCCCAGCATTTT. J is TRBJ1-5 and V is TRBV10-3; 7 bases are a match to TRBD1. This CDR3 comprises 13 residues. Germline V gene lookup returns CDR1 ENHRY and CDR2 SYGVKD. Trimming removed 7 bases from V and 7 bases from J; junction bases left unmatched: 7.

The chain is built from TRBV18 and TRBJ2-3, with 11 bases aligning to TRBD1. CDR3 size: 16 residues. J was trimmed by 0 bases and V by 2 bases; bases with no gene match: 1. Per germline, CDR1 KGHSH and CDR2 LQKENI. The CDR3 nucleotides are TGTGCCAGCTCACCAGGGACAGGGGGGAGCACAGATACGCAGTATTTT. It encodes CASSPGTGGSTDTQYF.

The chain employs TRBV13 and TRBJ2-7; TRBD2 agrees at 8 bases. The germline CDR1 and CDR2 sequences are PRHDT and FYEKMQ (reference sequence). CDR3 size: 15 residues. After removal of 5 bases from V and 1 base from J, the junction contained 7 bases not matched to a gene. This chain's CDR3 is CASSPQTGGSYEQYF. The CDR3 coding sequence is TGTGCCAGCAGCCCTCAGACGGGAGGGTCCTACGAGCAGTACTTC.

The CDR3 DNA reads as TGTGCCAGCAGCTTATCTAGAATCCAAGAGACCCAGTACTTC. Its protein product is CASSLSRIQETQYF. The rearrangement joins TRBV7-3 to TRBJ2-5; D call uncertain. The germline V gene has CDR1 SGHTA and CDR2 FQGTGA. V gave up 2 bases and J gave up 1 base, with 8 bases separating them. The CDR3 consists of 14 residues.

This chain connects TRBV5-1 to TRBJ2-3; possibly TRBD2 for D (6 bases). The CDR3 sequence is 12 residues long. With 5 bases removed from V and 6 bases from J, the gap between germline ends came to 10 bases. Looked up from germline, CDR1 is SGHRS and CDR2 is YFSETQ. CDR3: CASSRGLDTQYF. The CDR3 coding sequence is TGCGCCAGCAGTCGGGGGTTGGATACGCAGTATTTT.

V is TRBV2 and J is TRBJ1-5, with 10 bases matching TRBD1. The CDR3 covers 18 residues. Germline V gene data show CDR1 as SNHLY and CDR2 as FYNNEI. Trimming removed 3 bases from V and 5 bases from J; junction bases left unmatched: 13. The CDR3 DNA reads TGTGCCAGCAGTGAGAGGGACAGGGGACCCGGGGGATATCAGCCCCAGCATTTT. Residues: CASSERDRGPGGYQPQHF.

The V and J genes are TRBV10-2 and TRBJ2-5, with 12 bases identical to TRBD2. Germline loops: CDR1 WSHSY, CDR2 SAAADI. V trimming: 4 bases; J trimming: 9 bases; junction bases outside the gene matches: 3. The CDR3 contains 13 residues. Written as DNA, the CDR3 is TGCGCCAGCAGTGGGGCTAGCGGGGGGGCCCAGTACTTC. This gives the protein CASSGASGGAQYF.

The rearrangement joins TRBV5-8 to TRBJ1-1, with D tentatively TRBD1 (5 bases). CDR3 size: 14 residues. The V end was cut by 4 bases, the J end by 4 bases, with 14 bases between. Germline values: CDR1 SGHTS, CDR2 YDEGEE. The CDR3 nucleotides are TGTGCCAGCAGCCCTCTCCGGGGGGGCACTGAAGCTTTCTTT. Translated, it gives CASSPLRGGTEAFF.

The rearrangement joins TRBV24-1 to TRBJ1-2; D is perhaps TRBD1 (5 bases). Trimming shortened V by 7 bases and J by 4 bases, and 18 bases separated the two germline ends. CDR1 and CDR2 (germline): KGHDR, SFDVKD. The CDR3 loop spans 15 amino acids. CDR3 sequence reads: CATSPGGEPSYGYTF. The CDR3 region has the DNA TGTGCCACCAGCCCGGGAGGGGAACCAAGCTATGGCTACACCTTC.

V gene TRBV19 combines with J gene TRBJ2-7; D is possibly TRBD1 (6 bases). Trimming took 0 bases from V and 2 from J, leaving 8 bases between them. There are 14 residues in the CDR3. In germline, CDR1 is LNHDA, CDR2 SQIVND (reference sequence). CDR3 loop: CASSIEGAAYEQYF. The CDR3 DNA reads TGTGCCAGTAGTATAGAGGGGGCTGCCTACGAGCAGTACTTC.

This chain joins TRBV11-2 and TRBJ2-5, with TRBD1 as a possible D gene (5 bases). The V end lost 1 base, the J end lost 4 bases, and 13 bases lay between the germline ends. The CDR3 runs 15 residues. Looked up from germline, CDR1 is SGHAT and CDR2 is FQNNGV. CDR3 in amino acids: CASSLGGAGRETQYF. Written as DNA, the CDR3 is TGTGCCAGCAGCTTAGGTGGGGCAGGGCGAGAGACCCAGTACTTC.

The chain joins TRBV6-5 to TRBJ2-1, with 8 bases that match TRBD2. Germline CDR1 is MNHEY and CDR2 is SVGAGI. The CDR3 has 14 amino acids. The trim removed 7 bases at V and 7 bases at J, leaving 9 bases unmatched. The CDR3 loop reads CASTFPGTSNEQFF. CDR3 DNA sequence: TGTGCCAGCACCTTCCCAGGGACTAGTAATGAGCAGTTCTTC.